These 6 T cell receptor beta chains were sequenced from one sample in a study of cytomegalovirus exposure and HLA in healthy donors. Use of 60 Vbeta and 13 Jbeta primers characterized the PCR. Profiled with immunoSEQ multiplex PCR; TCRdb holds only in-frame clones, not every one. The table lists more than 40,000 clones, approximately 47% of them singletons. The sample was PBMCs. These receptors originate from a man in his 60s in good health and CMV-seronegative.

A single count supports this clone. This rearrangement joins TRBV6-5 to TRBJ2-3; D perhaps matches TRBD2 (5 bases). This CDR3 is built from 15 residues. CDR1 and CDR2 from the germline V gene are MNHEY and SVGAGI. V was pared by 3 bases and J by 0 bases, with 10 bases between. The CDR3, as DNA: TGTGCCAGCAGTTATTTCGGGGAGAGCACAGATACGCAGTATTTT. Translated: CASSYFGESTDTQYF.

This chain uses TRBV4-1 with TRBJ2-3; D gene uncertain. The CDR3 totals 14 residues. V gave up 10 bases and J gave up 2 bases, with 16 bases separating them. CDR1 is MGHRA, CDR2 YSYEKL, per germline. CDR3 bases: TGCGCCACCGCCCTAGTCCTAAACACAGATACGCAGTATTTT. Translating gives CATALVLNTDTQYF.

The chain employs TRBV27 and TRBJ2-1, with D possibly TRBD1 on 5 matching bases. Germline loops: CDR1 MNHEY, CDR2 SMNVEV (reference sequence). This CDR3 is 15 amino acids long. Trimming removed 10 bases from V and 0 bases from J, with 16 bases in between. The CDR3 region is CATNEQDSSYNEQFF. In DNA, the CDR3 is TGTGCCACCAATGAACAGGATAGCTCCTACAATGAGCAGTTCTTC.

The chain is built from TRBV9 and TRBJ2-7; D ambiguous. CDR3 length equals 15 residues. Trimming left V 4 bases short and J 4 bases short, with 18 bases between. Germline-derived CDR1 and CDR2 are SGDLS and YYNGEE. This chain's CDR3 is CASSPEGHRNYEQYF. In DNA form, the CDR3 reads TGTGCCAGCAGCCCCGAAGGCCACAGAAATTACGAGCAGTACTTC.

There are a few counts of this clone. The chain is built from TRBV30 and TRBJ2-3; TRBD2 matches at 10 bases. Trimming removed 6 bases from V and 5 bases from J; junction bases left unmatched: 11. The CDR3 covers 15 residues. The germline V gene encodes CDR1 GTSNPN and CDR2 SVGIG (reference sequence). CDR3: CACGVEREGRDTQYF. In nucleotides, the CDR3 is TGTGCCTGTGGGGTTGAGCGGGAGGGCAGAGATACGCAGTATTTT.

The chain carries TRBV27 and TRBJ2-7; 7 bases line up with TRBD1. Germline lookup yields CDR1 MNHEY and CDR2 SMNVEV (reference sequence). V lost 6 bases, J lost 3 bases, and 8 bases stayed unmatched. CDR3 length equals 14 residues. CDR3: CASSRQGAFYEQYF. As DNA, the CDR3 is TGTGCCAGCAGCCGACAGGGAGCATTCTACGAGCAGTACTTC.